This T cell receptor (beta chain) emerged from a study of T cells in Graves' hyperthyroidism and ophthalmopathy. Points from the study as a whole: Ophthalmopathy was distinguished from stable hyperthyroidism by 13 V-J signatures.

TCR beta CDR3 regions were amplified from RNA. A set of HTBI primers served as the primers for a first-round RT-PCR of the TCR CDR3. TCRdb recomputed calls from the multiplex PCR reads with MiXCR, one row per CDR3 protein. The sample contains more than 350,000 distinct CDR3 sequences, under 15% of which appear only once. The germline CDR1 and CDR2 sequences are SGHAT and FQNNGV. This CDR3 comprises 16 residues. The V end was cut by 10 bases, the J end by 0 bases, with 19 bases between. Newly diagnosed patients aged 18 to 65 had hyperthyroidism of under 2 months' duration. This clonotype came up many times. Its matching antigen is unknown.

The sample was blood. This TCR came from a woman under 40 with Graves' hyperthyroidism. This sequence joins TRBV11-2 and TRBJ1-3, with D uncertain. This CDR3 is CATHLGRSFSGNTIYF. As DNA, the CDR3 is TGTGCCACCCATCTAGGCAGATCCTTCTCTGGAAACACCATATATTTT.